This TCR beta chain emerged from a study of PD-1 blockade in mismatch repair-deficient tumors. This clone was recorded once. Three pembrolizumab responders had their TCRs sequenced. Germline values: CDR1 SGHRS, CDR2 YFSETQ. This CDR3 comprises 16 residues. V shed 3 bases, J shed 4 bases, and the junction held 12 bases outside the gene matches. Produced via immunoSEQ multiplex PCR; TCRdb's table is partial and in-frame only. This sample has 76,000 or so clones, with approximately 81% found just once. The specimen was peripheral blood, collected 44 weeks after starting pembrolizumab. The TCR was taken from an adult with mismatch repair-deficient cancer. V and J are TRBV5-1 and TRBJ2-5; 7 positions match TRBD2. CDR3 nucleotide sequence: TGCGCCAGCAGCTCGGGTTGGGGGGGAGATTCAGAGACCCAGTACTTC. This gives the protein CASSSGWGGDSETQYF.